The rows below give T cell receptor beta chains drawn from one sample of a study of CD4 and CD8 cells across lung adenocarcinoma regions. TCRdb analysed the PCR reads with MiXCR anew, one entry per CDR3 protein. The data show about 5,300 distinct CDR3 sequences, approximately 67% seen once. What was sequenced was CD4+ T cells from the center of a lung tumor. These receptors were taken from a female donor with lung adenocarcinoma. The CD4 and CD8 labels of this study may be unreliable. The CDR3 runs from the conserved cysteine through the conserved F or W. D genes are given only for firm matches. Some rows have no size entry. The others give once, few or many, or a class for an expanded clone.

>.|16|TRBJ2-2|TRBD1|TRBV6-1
CASSGWDRGSSNELFF
TGTGCCAGCAGTGGTTGGGACAGGGGTTCCTCCAATGAGCTGTTTTTT
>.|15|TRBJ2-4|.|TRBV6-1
CASSPGKRGTDTQYF
TGTGCCAGCAGCCCGGGGAAGCGTGGCACAGATACTCAGTACTTC
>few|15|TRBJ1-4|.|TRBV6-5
CASSYIGQTNEKLFF
TGTGCCAGCAGTTATATCGGCCAGACCAATGAAAAACTGTTTTTT
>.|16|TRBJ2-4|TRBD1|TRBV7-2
CASRGRGGGGKETQYF
TGTGCCAGCAGGGGGCGAGGGGGCGGTGGCAAAGAGACGCAGTATTTC
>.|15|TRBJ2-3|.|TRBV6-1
CASSLRGDGTDTQYF
TGTGCCAGCAGCCTGCGGGGAGACGGGACAGATACGCAGTATTTT
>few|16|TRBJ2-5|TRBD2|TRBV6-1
CASSEAPSGPQETQYF
TGTGCCAGCAGTGAAGCGCCTAGCGGCCCCCAAGAGACCCAGTACTTC
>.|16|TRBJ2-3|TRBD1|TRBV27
CASSSRRTGTTDTQYF
TGTGCCAGCAGTTCTCGGAGGACAGGAACCACAGATACGCAGTATTTT
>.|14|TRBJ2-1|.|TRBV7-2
CASSFEWVYNEQFF
TGTGCCAGCAGTTTCGAATGGGTGTACAATGAGCAGTTCTTC
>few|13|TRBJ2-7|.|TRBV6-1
CASIFQGTYEQYF
TGTGCCAGCATCTTCCAGGGAACCTACGAGCAGTACTTC
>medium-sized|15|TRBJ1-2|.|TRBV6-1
CASIPFGRYDYGYTF
TGTGCCAGCATCCCGTTTGGCCGTTACGACTATGGCTACACCTTC
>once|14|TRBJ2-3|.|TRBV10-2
CAGSGSGITETQYF
TGCGCCGGCAGTGGGAGCGGCATCACAGAGACCCAGTACTTT
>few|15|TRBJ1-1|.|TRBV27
CASSPYRGPNTEAFF
TGTGCCAGCAGTCCCTATCGGGGCCCGAACACTGAAGCTTTCTTT
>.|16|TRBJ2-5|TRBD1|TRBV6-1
CASSGIYTGGGETQYF
TGTGCCAGCAGTGGAATATATACAGGGGGCGGAGAGACCCAGTACTTC
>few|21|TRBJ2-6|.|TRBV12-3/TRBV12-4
CASSLVFWGDIIVSGANVLTF
TGTGCCAGCAGTTTAGTTTTTTGGGGGGACATAATAGTCTCTGGGGCCAACGTCCTGACTTTC
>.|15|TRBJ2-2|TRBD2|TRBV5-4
CASSLGLASTGELFF
TGTGCCAGCAGTCTAGGACTAGCATCCACCGGGGAGCTGTTTTTT
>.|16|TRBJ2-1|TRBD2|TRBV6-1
CASSPPGTSGINEQFF
TGTGCCAGCAGTCCGCCCGGGACTAGCGGGATTAATGAGCAGTTCTTC
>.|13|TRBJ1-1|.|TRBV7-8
CASSLAPAAEAFF
TGTGCCAGCAGCTTAGCGCCGGCAGCTGAAGCTTTCTTT
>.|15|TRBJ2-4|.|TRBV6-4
CASSEGTRAKNTQYF
TGTGCCAGCAGTGAGGGGACGAGAGCCAAAAACACGCAGTATTTC
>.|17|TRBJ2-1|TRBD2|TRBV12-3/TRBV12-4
CASAGWAGGGSYNEQFF
TGTGCCAGCGCGGGCTGGGCGGGGGGGGGCTCCTACAATGAGCAGTTCTTC
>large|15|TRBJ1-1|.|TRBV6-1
CASSARDRYNTEAFF
TGTGCCAGCAGTGCCCGAGACAGGTATAACACTGAAGCTTTCTTT
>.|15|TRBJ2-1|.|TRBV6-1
CASSEWTVRNNTQFF
TGTGCCAGCAGTGAATGGACTGTCCGCAACAATACGCAGTTTTTC
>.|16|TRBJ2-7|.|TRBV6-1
CASRADFRGSSYEQYF
TGTGCCAGCAGGGCCGATTTTAGGGGAAGCTCCTACGAGCAGTACTTC
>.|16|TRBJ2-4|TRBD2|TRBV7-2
CASSSRQLAPYNEQYF
TGTGCCAGCAGCAGTCGTCAACTAGCGCCCTACAATGAGCAGTACTTC
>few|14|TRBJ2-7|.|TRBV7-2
CASSLDQGSYEQYF
TGTGCCAGCAGCTTAGACCAGGGCTCCTACGAGCAGTACTTC
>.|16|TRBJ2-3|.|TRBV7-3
CASGGQGGRDAETQYF
TGTGCCAGCGGGGGCCAAGGAGGCCGAGATGCAGAGACCCAGTATTTT